One sample yielded the 17 T cell receptor beta chains listed below, sequenced in a study of blood T cell repertoires in COVID-19 (dated by TCRdb to between 2020 and 2021). Receptor libraries were prepared by the immunoSEQ multiplex PCR assay. In TCRdb, the immuneACCESS table is reduced to in-frame sequences with V and J assigned. These tables do not hold every clone; where another copy was compared, an unresolved V gene accounts for under half, and the others remain unexplained. The sample table lists fewer than 200,000 clones, about 87% of them with a count of one. The ten largest clones represent 1.5% to 2% of the sample. Source material: peripheral blood. These receptor sequences come from a woman aged 50 to 60 with acute or convalescent COVID-19.

V gene TRBV29-1 combines with J gene TRBJ1-2; D is ambiguous. CDR1 is SQVTM, CDR2 ANQGSEA, per germline. Between the trimmed V and J ends, which lost 7 bases and 1 base, there was a span of 7 bases. This CDR3 has 11 amino acids. CDR3: CSGGDNYGYTF. Written as DNA, the CDR3 is TGCAGCGGAGGAGATAACTATGGCTACACCTTC.

J is TRBJ1-1 and V is TRBV19; 8 bases agree with TRBD1. The J segment lost 6 bases and the V segment lost 6 bases, leaving 9 bases of the junction unmatched. The CDR3 has 14 amino acids. Germline lookup yields CDR1 LNHDA and CDR2 SQIVND (reference sequence). The CDR3 bases are TGTGCCAGTAGCCTTAGACAGGGGCGAGCTGAAGCTTTCTTT. It yields the protein CASSLRQGRAEAFF.

This chain links TRBV12-5 with TRBJ1-1, with D possibly being TRBD1 (5 bases). Between the trimmed V and J ends, which lost 3 bases and 11 bases, there was a span of 16 bases. Per germline, CDR1 LGHNT and CDR2 FRNRAP. This CDR3 comprises 13 residues. The CDR3 is CASGFGQGEVAFF. DNA of the CDR3: TGTGCTAGTGGTTTCGGGCAGGGCGAAGTGGCTTTCTTT.

This chain joins TRBV3-1 (or the pseudogene TRBV3-2) and TRBJ2-3, with TRBD2 matching over 15 bases. The CDR3 totals 18 residues. The germline V gene encodes CDR1 LGHDT and CDR2 YNNKEL (reference sequence). The ends lost 4 bases at V and 1 base at J; junction bases unmatched: 6. The CDR3 loop is CASSPGTSGRWGTDTQYF. CDR3 DNA sequence: TGTGCCAGCAGCCCCGGGACTAGCGGGAGGTGGGGCACAGATACGCAGTATTTT.

The V and J genes are TRBV5-5 and TRBJ2-1; 7 positions match TRBD1. CDR1 is SGHKS and CDR2 is YYEKEE in the germline V gene (reference sequence). This CDR3 has 16 residues. V shed 5 bases, J shed 8 bases, and the junction held 16 bases outside the gene matches. The CDR3 region is CASSLNVGRGIDEQFF. In DNA form, the CDR3 reads TGTGCCAGCAGTCTTAACGTGGGCAGGGGGATCGATGAGCAGTTCTTC.

CDR3 sequence (DNA): TGTGCCATCAGTGAGCCGGGGGAGGGCCCAGGAAACACCATATATTTT. It is translated as CAISEPGEGPGNTIYF. This chain joins TRBV10-3 and TRBJ1-3; D may be TRBD1 (5 bases). V was trimmed by 2 bases and J by 4 bases, leaving 15 bases between them. Per germline, CDR1 ENHRY and CDR2 SYGVKD. This CDR3 is built from 16 residues.

This rearrangement joins TRBV3-1 (or the pseudogene TRBV3-2) to TRBJ2-5; D gene unclear. Trimming left V 0 bases short and J 5 bases short, with 10 bases between. This CDR3 spans 14 amino acids. Germline CDR1 LGHDT, CDR2 YNNKEL (reference sequence). The CDR3 spells CASSQEADFETQYF. The CDR3 DNA sequence: TGTGCCAGCAGCCAAGAAGCAGACTTCGAGACCCAGTACTTC.

On this clone itself: In the same sample, other DNA sequences code for this CDR3. This chain uses TRBV24-1 with TRBJ2-5; TRBD2 matches at 7 bases. With V trimmed by 3 bases and J by 5 bases, 8 bases remained unmatched. From germline, CDR1 is KGHDR and CDR2 SFDVKD. The CDR3 covers 15 residues. For the CDR3, the DNA is TGTGCCACCAGTGATCCCCGCGGGGGAGGGGAGACCCAGTACTTC. Amino acids: CATSDPRGGGETQYF.

The rearrangement links TRBV5-6 to TRBJ2-5; the D gene is possibly TRBD1 (6 bases). The CDR3 has 13 residues. The germline gives CDR1 SGHDT, CDR2 YYEEEE. V lost 0 bases and J 5 bases, leaving 8 bases between the germline ends. The CDR3 DNA sequence: TGTGCCAGCAGCTTGGCCACAGGGGAGACCCAGTACTTC. This sequence encodes CASSLATGETQYF.

CDR3 sequence: CASSPGLATNEKLFF. DNA for the CDR3: TGTGCCAGCAGCCCCGGACTCGCAACTAATGAAAAACTGTTTTTT. The chain is built from TRBV3-1 (or the pseudogene TRBV3-2) and TRBJ1-4; D is ambiguous. The CDR3 consists of 15 residues. The germline gives CDR1 LGHDT, CDR2 YNNKEL (reference sequence). V gave up 4 bases and J gave up 0 bases, with 9 bases separating them.

The chain couples TRBV2 to TRBJ2-4; D not resolved. Per germline, CDR1 SNHLY and CDR2 FYNNEI. V lost 5 bases to trimming and J lost 8 bases, with 10 bases between them. CDR3 length equals 12 residues. The CDR3 DNA reads as TGTGCCAGCAGTCCCACCACGGACATTCAGTACTTC. It specifies CASSPTTDIQYF.

The V call is TRBV12-3 or TRBV12-4, the J call TRBJ2-7, with 12 positions matching TRBD2. V lost 6 bases and J lost 5; bases outside the gene matches: 2. This CDR3 comprises 13 residues. The CDR3 region has the DNA TGTGCCAGCAGCCGACTAGCGGGAGACGAGCAGTACTTC. Residues: CASSRLAGDEQYF.

This CDR3 reads CASSSRLAGATDTQYF. As DNA, the CDR3 is TGTGCCAGCAGCTCCCGACTAGCGGGGGCAACAGATACGCAGTATTTT. V usage is TRBV11-2 and J usage is TRBJ2-3, with TRBD2 identical over 12 bases. Trimming took 4 bases from V and 3 from J; bases not matched to a gene: 5. CDR1 is SGHAT, CDR2 FQNNGV, per germline. The CDR3 covers 16 residues.

Only a few counts were recorded for this clone. The chain couples TRBV19 to TRBJ1-1; no firm D call. The CDR3 covers 15 residues. V dropped 4 bases and J dropped 1 base, with 13 bases sitting between them. Germline values: CDR1 LNHDA, CDR2 SQIVND (reference sequence). Here the CDR3 reads CASSRQFLSNTEAFF. CDR3 bases: TGTGCCAGTAGTAGGCAGTTCCTTTCGAACACTGAAGCTTTCTTT.

The V gene is TRBV2, the J gene TRBJ1-2, with a tentative D call TRBD1 (5 bases). V lost 3 bases to trimming and J lost 5 bases, with 10 bases between them. Looked up from germline, CDR1 is SNHLY and CDR2 is FYNNEI. The CDR3 consists of 13 residues. The CDR3: CASSEGLGYGYTF. CDR3 DNA: TGTGCCAGCAGTGAGGGGCTAGGGTATGGCTACACCTTC.

The chain recombines TRBV6-5 with TRBJ2-5, with D maybe TRBD2 (6 bases). The V end lost 0 bases, the J end lost 5 bases, and 13 bases lay between the germline ends. The germline CDR1 and CDR2 sequences are MNHEY and SVGAGI. The CDR3 totals 15 residues. The CDR3 sequence is CASSYSSRAGETQYF. DNA for the CDR3: TGTGCCAGCAGTTACTCTTCCAGGGCGGGGGAGACCCAGTACTTC.

V usage is TRBV11-2 and J usage is TRBJ2-1, with 10 nucleotides matching TRBD2. Germline CDR1 and CDR2: SGHAT and FQNNGV. This CDR3 region has 13 residues. The V gene end was trimmed by 8 bases and the J gene end by 4 bases; junction bases not matched to a gene: 2. The CDR3 bases are TGTGCCAGCCGGACTAGCGGTTACAATGAGCAGTTCTTC. Its protein is CASRTSGYNEQFF.